This T cell receptor (beta chain) originates from a study of early T cells in non-severe SARS-CoV-2 infection. About the research overall: It was bulk RNA from unsorted whole blood that was sequenced, and the chains were unpaired.

On this clonotype: Its antigen is as yet unknown.

Study findings and constraints: Reliance on VDJdb matching favored anti-spike CD8 responses; private and CD4 specificities were missed.

This CDR3 has 18 residues. Trimming cost V 5 bases and J 0 bases; bases outside gene matches: 12. Germline loops: CDR1 SGHTA, CDR2 FQGNSA. Each cDNA molecule carried a unique molecular identifier. Via MiXCR, TCRdb re-called the 5' RACE reads, giving one row per CDR3 protein. This table has tens of thousands of distinct CDR3 sequences, approximately 7.7% appearing once. The chain carries TRBV7-2 and TRBJ1-4; 7 positions agree with TRBD1. This sequence originates from an adult who was a healthcare worker with PCR-confirmed SARS-CoV-2 infection or an uninfected control (not recorded which). Source material: whole blood. The CDR3 DNA reads as TGTGCCAGCAGCCAGAGGAGCAGGGGGGGAGCAACTAATGAAAAACTGTTTTTT. Amino acid sequence: CASSQRSRGGATNEKLFF. Drawing the rest from reference TRBV7-2 and TRBJ1-4, the complete variable domain is GAGVSQSPSNKVTEKGKDVELRCDPISGHTALYWYRQSLGQGLEFLIYFQGNSAPDKSGLPSDRFSAERTGGSVSTLTIQRTQQEDSAVYLCASSQRSRGGATNEKLFFGSGTQLSVL.